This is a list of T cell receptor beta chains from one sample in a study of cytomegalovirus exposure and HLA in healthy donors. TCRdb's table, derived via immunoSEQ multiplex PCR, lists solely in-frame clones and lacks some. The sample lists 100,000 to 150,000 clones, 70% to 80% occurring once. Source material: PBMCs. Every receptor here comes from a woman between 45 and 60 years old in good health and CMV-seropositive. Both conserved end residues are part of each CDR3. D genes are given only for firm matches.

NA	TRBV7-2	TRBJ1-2	CASSPVYGGIPYGYTF
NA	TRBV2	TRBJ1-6	CASSTGRSYNSPLHF
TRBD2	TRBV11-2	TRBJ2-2	CASSSRRRGANTGELFF
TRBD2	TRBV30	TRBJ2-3	CAWSVGVAGEDTQYF
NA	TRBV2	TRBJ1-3	CASMFAGDGNTIYF
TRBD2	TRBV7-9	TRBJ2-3	CASSLSLAGTDTQYF
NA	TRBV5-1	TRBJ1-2	CASSLGGSHSVNFGYTF
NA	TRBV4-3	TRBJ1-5	CASSQDIGAGPQHF
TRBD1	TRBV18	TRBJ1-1	CASSPDRESPEAFF
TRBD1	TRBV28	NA	CASSFGQGVYEQYF
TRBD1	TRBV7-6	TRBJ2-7	CASSLDTGASEQYF
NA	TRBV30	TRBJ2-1	CAWRRWTIHNNEQFF
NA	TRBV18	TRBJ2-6	CASSPPSGANVLTF
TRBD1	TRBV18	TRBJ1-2	CASSPDRGYGYTF
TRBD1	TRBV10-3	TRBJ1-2	CAITSDRGPGYTF
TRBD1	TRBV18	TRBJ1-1	CASSPDRDTEAFF
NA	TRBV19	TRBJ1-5	CASKVSTMGNQPQHF
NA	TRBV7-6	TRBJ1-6	CASSSPQSPLHF
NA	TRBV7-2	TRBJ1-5	CASSLAARQPQHF
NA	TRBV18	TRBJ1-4	CASSPPNPTGNEKLFF
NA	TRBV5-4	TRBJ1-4	CASSLSGVMSNEKLFF
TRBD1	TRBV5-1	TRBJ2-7	CASSRRDSSYEQYF
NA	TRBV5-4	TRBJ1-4	CASSTGQTNEKLFF
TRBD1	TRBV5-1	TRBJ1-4	CASSLPGGQGATNEKLFF
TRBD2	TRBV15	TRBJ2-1	CATSRSSGSNYEQFF
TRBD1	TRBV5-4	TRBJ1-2	CASSLNRGQSYTF
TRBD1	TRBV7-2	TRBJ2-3	CASSLRSGTGSLTDTQYF
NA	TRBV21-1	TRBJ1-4	CASSKAGARILKATNEKLFF
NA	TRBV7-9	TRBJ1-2	CASSLGPTNYGYTF
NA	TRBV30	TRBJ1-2	CAWSAGPGNRYTF
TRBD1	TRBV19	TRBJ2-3	CASSTGQGGTDTQYF
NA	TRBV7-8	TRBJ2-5	CASHSRSPAVQETQYF
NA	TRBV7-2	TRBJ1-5	CASSSNGNQPQHF
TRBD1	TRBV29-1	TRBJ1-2	CSVHIDRGNRYTF
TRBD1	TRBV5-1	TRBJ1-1	CASTPGQLNTEAFF
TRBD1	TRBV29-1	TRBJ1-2	CSVEDRGTGRSVNYGYTF
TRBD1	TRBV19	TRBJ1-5	CASRTTGGSNQPQHF
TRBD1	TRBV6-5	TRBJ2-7	CASSSLGTGYEQYF
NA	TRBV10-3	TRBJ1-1	CAISGPGGTEAFF
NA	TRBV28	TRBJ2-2	CASSPGGADTGELFF
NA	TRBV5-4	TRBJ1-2	CASSLRTAPYGYTF
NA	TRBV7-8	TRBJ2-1	CASSFTGSSYNEQFF
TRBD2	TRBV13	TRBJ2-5	CASSFSGREVLKTQYF
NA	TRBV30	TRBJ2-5	CAWSVLRAETQYF
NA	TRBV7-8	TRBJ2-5	CASSLVTGNQETQYF
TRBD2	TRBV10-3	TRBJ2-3	CAIAPVSGGGTDTQYF
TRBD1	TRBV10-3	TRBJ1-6	CAISEGTGSSPLHF
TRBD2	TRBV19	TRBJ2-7	CASSPRAGVVSYEQYF
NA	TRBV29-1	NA	CSVEKDFYEQYF
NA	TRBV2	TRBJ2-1	CASSRDNEQFF
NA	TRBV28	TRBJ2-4	CASSLPKLAKNIQYF
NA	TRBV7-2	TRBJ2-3	CASSLDFGTDTQYF
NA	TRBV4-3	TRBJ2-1	CASSGQHAMSYNEQFF
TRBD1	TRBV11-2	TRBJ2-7	CASSIGQGGYEQYF
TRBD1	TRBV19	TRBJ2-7	CASSTPRGPTLEQYF